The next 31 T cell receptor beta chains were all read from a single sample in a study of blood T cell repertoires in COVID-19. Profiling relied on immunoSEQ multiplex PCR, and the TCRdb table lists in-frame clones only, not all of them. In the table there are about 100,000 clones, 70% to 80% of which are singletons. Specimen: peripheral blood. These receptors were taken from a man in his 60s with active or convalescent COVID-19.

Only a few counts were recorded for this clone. This CDR3 reads CASSPGVKETQYF. For the CDR3, the DNA is TGTGCCAGCTCACCGGGAGTCAAGGAGACCCAGTACTTC. This chain connects TRBV18 to TRBJ2-5; a weak D match, TRBD2 (5 bases). From germline, CDR1 is KGHSH and CDR2 LQKENI. Trimming took 3 bases from V and 5 from J, leaving 10 bases between them. The CDR3 covers 13 residues.

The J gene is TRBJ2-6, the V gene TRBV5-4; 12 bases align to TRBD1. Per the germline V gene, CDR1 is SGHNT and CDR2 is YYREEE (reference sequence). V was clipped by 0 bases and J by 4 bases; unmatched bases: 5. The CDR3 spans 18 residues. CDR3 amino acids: CASSLAGQGALGANVLTF. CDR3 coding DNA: TGTGCCAGCAGCTTGGCGGGACAGGGGGCCCTCGGGGCCAACGTCCTGACTTTC.

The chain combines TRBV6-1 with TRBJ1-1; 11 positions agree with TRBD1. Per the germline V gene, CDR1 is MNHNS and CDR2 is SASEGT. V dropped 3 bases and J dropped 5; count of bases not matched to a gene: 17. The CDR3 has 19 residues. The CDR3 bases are TGTGCCAGCAGTGATCGCGAGTTCGGACAGGGGGCGGTGAGAACTGAAGCTTTCTTT. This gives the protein CASSDREFGQGAVRTEAFF.

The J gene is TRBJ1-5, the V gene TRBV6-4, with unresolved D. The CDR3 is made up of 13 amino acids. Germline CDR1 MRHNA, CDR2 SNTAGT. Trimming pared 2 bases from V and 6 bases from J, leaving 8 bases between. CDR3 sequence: CASSDVEGQPQHF. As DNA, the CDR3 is TGTGCCAGCAGTGACGTGGAGGGTCAGCCCCAGCATTTT.

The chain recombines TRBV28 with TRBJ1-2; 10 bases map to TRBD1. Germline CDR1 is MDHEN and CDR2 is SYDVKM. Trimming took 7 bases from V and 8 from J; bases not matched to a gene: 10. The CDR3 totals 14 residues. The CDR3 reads CASIEYRDRGGYTF. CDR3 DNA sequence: TGTGCCAGCATCGAATACCGGGACAGGGGAGGCTACACCTTC.

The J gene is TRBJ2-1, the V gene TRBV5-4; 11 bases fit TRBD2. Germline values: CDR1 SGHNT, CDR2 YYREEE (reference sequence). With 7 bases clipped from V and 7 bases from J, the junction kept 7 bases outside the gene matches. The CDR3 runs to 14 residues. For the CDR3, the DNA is TGTGCCAGCCTACCTAGCGGGAGGAATAATGAGCAGTTCTTC. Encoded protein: CASLPSGRNNEQFF.

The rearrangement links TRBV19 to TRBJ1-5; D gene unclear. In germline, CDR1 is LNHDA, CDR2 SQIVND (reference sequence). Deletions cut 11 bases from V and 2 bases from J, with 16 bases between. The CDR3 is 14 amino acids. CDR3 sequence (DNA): TGTGCCGTTTGGGGAGGGCCCCGCAATCAGCCCCAGCATTTT. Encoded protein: CAVWGGPRNQPQHF.

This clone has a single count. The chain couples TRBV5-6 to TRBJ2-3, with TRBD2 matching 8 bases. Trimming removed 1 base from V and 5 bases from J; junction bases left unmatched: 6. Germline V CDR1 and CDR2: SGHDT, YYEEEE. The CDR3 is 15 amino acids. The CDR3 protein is CASSLRAGEVDTQYF. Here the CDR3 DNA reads TGTGCCAGCAGCTTGAGAGCGGGAGAGGTAGATACGCAGTATTTT.

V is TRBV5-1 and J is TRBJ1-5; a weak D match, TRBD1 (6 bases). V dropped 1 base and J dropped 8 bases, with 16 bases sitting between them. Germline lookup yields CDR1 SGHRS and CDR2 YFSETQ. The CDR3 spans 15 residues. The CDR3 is CASSLRPGHEEPQHF. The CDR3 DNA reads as TGCGCCAGCAGCTTGAGGCCGGGACACGAGGAGCCCCAGCATTTT.

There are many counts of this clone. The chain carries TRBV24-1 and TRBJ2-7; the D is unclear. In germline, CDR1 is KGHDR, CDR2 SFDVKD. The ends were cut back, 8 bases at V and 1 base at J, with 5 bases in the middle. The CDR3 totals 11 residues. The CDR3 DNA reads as TGTGCCACCACAGATTCCTACGAGCAGTACGTC. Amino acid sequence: CATTDSYEQYV.

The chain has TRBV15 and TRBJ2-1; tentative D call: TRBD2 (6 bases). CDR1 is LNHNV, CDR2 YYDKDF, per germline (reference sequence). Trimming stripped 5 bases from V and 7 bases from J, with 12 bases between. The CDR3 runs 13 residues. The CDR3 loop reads CATSAGLVNEQFF. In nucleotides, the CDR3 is TGTGCCACCAGCGCGGGGCTAGTGAATGAGCAGTTCTTC.

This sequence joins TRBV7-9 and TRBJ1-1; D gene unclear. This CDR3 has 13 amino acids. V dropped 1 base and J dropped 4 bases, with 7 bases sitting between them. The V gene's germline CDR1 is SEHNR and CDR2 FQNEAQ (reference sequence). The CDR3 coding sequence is TGTGCCAGCAGCTTAGGGGAGGGCACTGAAGCTTTCTTT. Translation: CASSLGEGTEAFF.

CDR3 DNA sequence: TGTGCCAGCAGTTTACAGGGCAGTGTCTATGGCTACACCTTC. This gives the protein CASSLQGSVYGYTF. V is TRBV27 and J is TRBJ1-2, with D perhaps matching TRBD1 (5 bases). The germline V gene encodes CDR1 MNHEY and CDR2 SMNVEV (reference sequence). The CDR3 covers 14 residues. With 2 bases removed from V and 4 bases from J, the gap between germline ends came to 11 bases.

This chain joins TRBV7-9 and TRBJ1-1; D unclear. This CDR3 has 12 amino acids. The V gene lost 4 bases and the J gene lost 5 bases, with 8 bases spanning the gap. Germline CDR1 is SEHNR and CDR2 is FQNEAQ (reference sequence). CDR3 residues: CASSSTETEAFF. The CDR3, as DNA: TGTGCCAGCAGCTCCACTGAGACTGAAGCTTTCTTT.

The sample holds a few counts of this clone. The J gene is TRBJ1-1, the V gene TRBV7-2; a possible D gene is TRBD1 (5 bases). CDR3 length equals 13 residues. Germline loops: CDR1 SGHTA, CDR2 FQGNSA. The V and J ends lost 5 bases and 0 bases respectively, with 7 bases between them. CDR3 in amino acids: CASSRQMNTEAFF. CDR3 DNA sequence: TGTGCCAGCAGCCGACAGATGAACACTGAAGCTTTCTTT.

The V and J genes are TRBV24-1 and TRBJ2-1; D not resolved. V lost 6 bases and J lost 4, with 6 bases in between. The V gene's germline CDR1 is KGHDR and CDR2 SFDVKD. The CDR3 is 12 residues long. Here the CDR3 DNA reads TGTGCCACCAGTTCTAATTACAATGAGCAGTTCTTC. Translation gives CATSSNYNEQFF.

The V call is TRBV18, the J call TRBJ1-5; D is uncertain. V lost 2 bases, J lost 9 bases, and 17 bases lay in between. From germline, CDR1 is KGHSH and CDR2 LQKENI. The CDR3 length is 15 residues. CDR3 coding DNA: TGTGCCAGCTCACCAGATTCCATCGGCGCAGGGCCCCAGCATTTT. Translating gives CASSPDSIGAGPQHF.

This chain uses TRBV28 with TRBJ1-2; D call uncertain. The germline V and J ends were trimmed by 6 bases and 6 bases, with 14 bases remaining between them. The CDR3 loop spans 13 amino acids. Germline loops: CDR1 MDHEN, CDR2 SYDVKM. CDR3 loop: CASSPGRENGYTF. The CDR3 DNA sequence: TGTGCCAGCAGCCCTGGGAGGGAGAATGGCTACACCTTC.

CDR3 region: CASSQVSLADNTGELFF. The CDR3 DNA follows: TGTGCCAGCAGCCAAGTTTCACTAGCGGATAACACCGGGGAGCTGTTTTTT. The chain is built from TRBV4-2 and TRBJ2-2, with 8 bases that match TRBD2. CDR1 LGHNA and CDR2 YNFKEQ come from the germline V gene. V lost 1 base, J lost 2 bases, and 6 bases stayed unmatched. The CDR3 length is 17 residues.

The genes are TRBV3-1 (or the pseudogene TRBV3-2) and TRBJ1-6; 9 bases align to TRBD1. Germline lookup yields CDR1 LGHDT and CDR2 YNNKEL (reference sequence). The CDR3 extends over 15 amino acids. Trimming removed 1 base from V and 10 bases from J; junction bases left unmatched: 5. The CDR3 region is CASSQGDRGGSPLHF. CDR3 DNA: TGTGCCAGCAGCCAAGGCGACAGGGGGGGATCACCCCTCCACTTT.

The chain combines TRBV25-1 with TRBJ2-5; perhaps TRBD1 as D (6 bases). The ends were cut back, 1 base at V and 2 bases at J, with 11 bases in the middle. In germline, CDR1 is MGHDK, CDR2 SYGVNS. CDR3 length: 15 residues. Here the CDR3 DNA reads TGTGCCAGCAGTGAATTTGCGAGGGGGCAAGAGACCCAGTACTTC. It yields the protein CASSEFARGQETQYF.

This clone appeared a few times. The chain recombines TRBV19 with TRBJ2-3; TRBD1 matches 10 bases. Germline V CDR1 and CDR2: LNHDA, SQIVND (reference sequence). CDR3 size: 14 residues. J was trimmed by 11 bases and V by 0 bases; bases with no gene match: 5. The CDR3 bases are TGTGCCAGTAGTATAGAACCGGGACAGGGGAGGCAGTATTTT. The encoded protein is CASSIEPGQGRQYF. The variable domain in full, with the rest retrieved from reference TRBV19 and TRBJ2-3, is DGGITQSPKYLFRKEGQNVTLSCEQNLNHDAMYWYRQDPGQGLRLIYYSQIVNDFQKGDIAEGYSVSREKKESFPLTVTSAQKNPTAFYLCASSIEPGQGRQYFGPGTRLTVL.

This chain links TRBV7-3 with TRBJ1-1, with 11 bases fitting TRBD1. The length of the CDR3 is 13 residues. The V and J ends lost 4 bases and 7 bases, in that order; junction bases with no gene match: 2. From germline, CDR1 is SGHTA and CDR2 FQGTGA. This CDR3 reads CASSSGTGGEAFF. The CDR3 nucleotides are TGTGCCAGCAGCTCCGGGACAGGGGGTGAAGCTTTCTTT.

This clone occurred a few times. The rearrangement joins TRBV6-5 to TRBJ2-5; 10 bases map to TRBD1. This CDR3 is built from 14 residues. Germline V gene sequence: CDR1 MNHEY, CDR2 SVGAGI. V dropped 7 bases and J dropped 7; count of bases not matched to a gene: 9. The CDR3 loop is CASIQDRGRATQYF. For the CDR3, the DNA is TGTGCCAGCATCCAGGACAGGGGGAGGGCGACCCAGTACTTC.

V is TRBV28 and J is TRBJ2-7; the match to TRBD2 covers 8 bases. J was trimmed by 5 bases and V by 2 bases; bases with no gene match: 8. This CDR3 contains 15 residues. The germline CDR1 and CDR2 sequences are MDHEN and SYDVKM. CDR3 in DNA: TGTGCCAGCAGTTTAAGAGGACTAGCTGGGGACGAGCAGTACTTC. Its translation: CASSLRGLAGDEQYF.

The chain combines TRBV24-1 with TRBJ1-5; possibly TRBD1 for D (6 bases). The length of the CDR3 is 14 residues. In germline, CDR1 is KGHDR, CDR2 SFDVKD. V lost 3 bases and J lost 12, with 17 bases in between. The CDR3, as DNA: TGTGCCACCAGTGATCCGACAGGTCCCAGCGGCCAGCATTTT. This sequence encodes CATSDPTGPSGQHF.

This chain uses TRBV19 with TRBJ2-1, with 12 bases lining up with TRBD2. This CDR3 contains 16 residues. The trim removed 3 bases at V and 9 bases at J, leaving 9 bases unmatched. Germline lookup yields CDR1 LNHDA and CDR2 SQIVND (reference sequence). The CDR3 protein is CASSILLLAGGGEQFF. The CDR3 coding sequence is TGTGCCAGTAGTATCCTCCTACTAGCGGGAGGCGGTGAGCAGTTCTTC. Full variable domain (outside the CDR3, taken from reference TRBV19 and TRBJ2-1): DGGITQSPKYLFRKEGQNVTLSCEQNLNHDAMYWYRQDPGQGLRLIYYSQIVNDFQKGDIAEGYSVSREKKESFPLTVTSAQKNPTAFYLCASSILLLAGGGEQFFGPGTRLTVL.

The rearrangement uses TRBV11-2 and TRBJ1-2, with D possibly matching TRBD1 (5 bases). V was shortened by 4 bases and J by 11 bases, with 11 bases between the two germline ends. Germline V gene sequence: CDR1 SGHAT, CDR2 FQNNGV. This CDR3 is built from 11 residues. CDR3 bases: TGTGCCAGCAGCTACCAGACAGAGTACACCTTC. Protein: CASSYQTEYTF.

The CDR3 protein is CASSQSGLVTEAFF. The CDR3 DNA sequence: TGTGCCAGCAGTCAATCAGGGTTGGTCACTGAAGCTTTCTTT. The chain joins TRBV6-5 to TRBJ1-1; weak D call: TRBD1 (5 bases). The CDR3 is 14 amino acids. V lost 5 bases, J lost 4 bases, and 14 bases lay in between. The germline CDR1 and CDR2 sequences are MNHEY and SVGAGI.

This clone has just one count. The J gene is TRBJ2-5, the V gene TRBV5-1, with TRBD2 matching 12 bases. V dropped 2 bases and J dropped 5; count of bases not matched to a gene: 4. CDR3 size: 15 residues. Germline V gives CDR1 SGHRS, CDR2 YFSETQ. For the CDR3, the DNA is TGCGCCAGCAGCTTAGACGGACTAGCGGGGGAGACCCAGTACTTC. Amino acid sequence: CASSLDGLAGETQYF. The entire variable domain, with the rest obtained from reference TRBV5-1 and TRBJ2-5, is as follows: KAGVTQTPRYLIKTRGQQVTLSCSPISGHRSVSWYQQTPGQGLQFLFEYFSETQRNKGNFPGRFSGRQFSNSRSEMNVSTLELGDSALYLCASSLDGLAGETQYFGPGTRLLVL.

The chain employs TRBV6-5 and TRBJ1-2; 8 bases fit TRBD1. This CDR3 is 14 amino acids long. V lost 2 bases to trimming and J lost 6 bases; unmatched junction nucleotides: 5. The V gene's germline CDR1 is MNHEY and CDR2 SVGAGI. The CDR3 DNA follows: TGTGCCAGCAGTTACCTAGACAGGGGCAATGGCTACACCTTC. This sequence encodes CASSYLDRGNGYTF.